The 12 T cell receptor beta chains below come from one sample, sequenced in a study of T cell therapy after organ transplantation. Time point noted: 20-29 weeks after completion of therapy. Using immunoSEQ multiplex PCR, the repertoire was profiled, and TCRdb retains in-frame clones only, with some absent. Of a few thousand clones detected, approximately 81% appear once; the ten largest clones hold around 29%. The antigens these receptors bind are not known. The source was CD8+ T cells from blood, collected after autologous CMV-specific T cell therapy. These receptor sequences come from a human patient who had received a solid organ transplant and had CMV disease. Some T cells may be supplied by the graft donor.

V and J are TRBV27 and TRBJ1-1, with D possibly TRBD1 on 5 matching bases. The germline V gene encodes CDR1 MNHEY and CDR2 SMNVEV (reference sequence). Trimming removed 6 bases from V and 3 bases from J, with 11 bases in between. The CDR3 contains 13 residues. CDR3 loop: CASRAGMYTEAFF. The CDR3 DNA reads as TGTGCCAGCAGGGCAGGGATGTACACTGAAGCTTTCTTT.

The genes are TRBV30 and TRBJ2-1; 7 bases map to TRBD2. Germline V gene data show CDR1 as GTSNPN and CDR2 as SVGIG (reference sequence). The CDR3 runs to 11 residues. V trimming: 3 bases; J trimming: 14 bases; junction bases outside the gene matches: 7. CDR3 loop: CAWSPMGREFF. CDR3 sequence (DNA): TGTGCCTGGAGCCCCATGGGGAGGGAGTTCTTC.

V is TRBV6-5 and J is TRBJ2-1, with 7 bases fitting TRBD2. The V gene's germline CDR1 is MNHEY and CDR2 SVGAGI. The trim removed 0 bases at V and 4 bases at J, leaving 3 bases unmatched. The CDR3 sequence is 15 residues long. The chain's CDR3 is CASSYSGGSYNEQFF. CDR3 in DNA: TGTGCCAGCAGTTACTCTGGCGGGAGTTACAATGAGCAGTTCTTC.

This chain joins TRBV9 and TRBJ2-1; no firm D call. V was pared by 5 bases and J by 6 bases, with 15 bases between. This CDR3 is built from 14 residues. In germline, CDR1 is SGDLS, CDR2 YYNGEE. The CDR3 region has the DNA TGTGCCAGCAGGCCCTCAACCGGTTCCAATGAGCAGTTCTTC. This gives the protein CASRPSTGSNEQFF.

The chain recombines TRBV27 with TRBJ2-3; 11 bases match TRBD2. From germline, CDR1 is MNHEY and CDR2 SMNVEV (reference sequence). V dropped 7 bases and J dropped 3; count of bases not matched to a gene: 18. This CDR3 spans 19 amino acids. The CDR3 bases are TGTGCCAGCACCGATGACGGGCGGGGGCCTAGCGGGAGGACAGATACGCAGTATTTT. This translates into CASTDDGRGPSGRTDTQYF.

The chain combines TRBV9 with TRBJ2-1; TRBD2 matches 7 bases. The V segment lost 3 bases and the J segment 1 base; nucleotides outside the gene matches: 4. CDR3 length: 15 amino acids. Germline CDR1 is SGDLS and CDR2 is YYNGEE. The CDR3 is CASSGAGASYNEQFF. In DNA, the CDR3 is TGTGCCAGCAGCGGGGCGGGAGCGTCCTACAATGAGCAGTTCTTC.

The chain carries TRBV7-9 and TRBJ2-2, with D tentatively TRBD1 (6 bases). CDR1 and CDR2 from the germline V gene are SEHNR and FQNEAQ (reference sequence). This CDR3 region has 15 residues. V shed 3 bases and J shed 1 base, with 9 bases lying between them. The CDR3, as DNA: TGTGCCAGCAGCTTCCTAGGGGGGAACACCGGGGAGCTGTTTTTT. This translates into CASSFLGGNTGELFF.

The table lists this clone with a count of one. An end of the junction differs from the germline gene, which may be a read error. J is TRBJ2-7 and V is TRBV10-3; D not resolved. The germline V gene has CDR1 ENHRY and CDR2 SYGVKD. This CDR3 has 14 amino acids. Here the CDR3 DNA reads TGTGCCAGCAGTTTAACCCAAAGCTCCTACGAGCAGTACTTC. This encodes CASSLTQSSYEQYF.

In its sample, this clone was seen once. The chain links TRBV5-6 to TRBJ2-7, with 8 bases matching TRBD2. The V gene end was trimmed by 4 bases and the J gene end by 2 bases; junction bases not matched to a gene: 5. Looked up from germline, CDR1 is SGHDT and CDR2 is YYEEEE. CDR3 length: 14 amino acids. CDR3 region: CASSRGGYAYEQYF. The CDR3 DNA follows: TGTGCCAGCAGCCGGGGGGGATACGCCTACGAGCAGTACTTC.

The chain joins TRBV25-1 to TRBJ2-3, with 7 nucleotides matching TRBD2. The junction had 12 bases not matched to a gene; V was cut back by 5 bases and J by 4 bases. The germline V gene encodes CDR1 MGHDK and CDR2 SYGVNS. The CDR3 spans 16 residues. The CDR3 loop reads CASSIDSREYPDTQYF. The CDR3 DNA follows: TGTGCCAGCAGTATCGACTCGCGGGAGTATCCAGATACGCAGTATTTT.

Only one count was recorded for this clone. The CDR3 spells CASSLDRGTNYGYTF. The CDR3, as DNA: TGTGCCAGCAGCTTAGATAGGGGTACTAACTATGGCTACACCTTC. This chain joins TRBV7-2 and TRBJ1-2; a weak D match, TRBD1 (5 bases). Per the germline V gene, CDR1 is SGHTA and CDR2 is FQGNSA. With 1 base removed from V and 0 bases from J, the gap between germline ends came to 9 bases. The CDR3 has 15 residues.

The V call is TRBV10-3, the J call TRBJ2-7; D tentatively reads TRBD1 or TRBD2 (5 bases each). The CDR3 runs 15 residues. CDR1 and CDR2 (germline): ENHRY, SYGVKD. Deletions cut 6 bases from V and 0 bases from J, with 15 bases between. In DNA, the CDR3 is TGTGCCATCAGCCCCATCGCCGGGGCCTCCTACGAGCAGTACTTC. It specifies CAISPIAGASYEQYF.